This T cell receptor beta chain came from a study of CD8 T cells in ankylosing spondylitis listed by TCRdb under 2017. For context, the study as a whole: The study set out to find disease-linked TCR variants by profiling T cell receptor beta repertoires in ankylosing spondylitis patients and healthy donors. The full study cohort comprised around 25 ankylosing spondylitis patients and 85 to 120 healthy donors. Peripheral blood samples were taken, and synovial fluid was additionally collected from ankylosing spondylitis patients. Overall results and qualifications from the work: The disease-linked clones had a CD8+ phenotype and were found at relatively low frequencies in peripheral blood. Some TCR beta motif variants had previously been reported in synovial fluid and blood of reactive arthritis patients, which suggested common disease-initiation mechanisms. The disease-linked clones were reported to be significantly enriched in matched synovial fluid samples from ankylosing spondylitis patients. A TCR beta motif made up of eight highly homologous amino acid variants appeared to be characteristic of blood from ankylosing spondylitis patients.

Sequencing used an Illumina HiSeq 2500. Quantitative 5'-RACE with molecular barcodes was the method used to prepare the TCR beta libraries. The study's own analysis went as follows. A new computational method, built on a probabilistic model of VDJ rearrangement, was used to identify disease-linked TCR variants. Clones were called with MiXCR by TCRdb after fastp trimmed the public reads at Q25, and only in-frame beta chains were retained. When rows share a CDR3 protein, they turn into one entry using the most common DNA and genes. The V and J calls were determined by TCRdb, not by the authors. In all, the sample holds around 890,000 distinct CDR3 sequences, and 10% to 15% of those were seen once. About 0.49% of the sample rests with the top ten. Concerning this clonotype: Its antigen remains unidentified. There are no base qualities to consult, and no much larger clone falls within one base.

There are 14 amino acids in the CDR3, from cysteine to phenylalanine inclusive. The entry retains the CDR3 DNA only, 42 bases that are in frame from base 1. A distance of 12 bases separates the germline ends of V and J, which lose 4 bases and 8 bases respectively. CDR1 and CDR2, looked up from the germline V gene (reference sequence), are MNHEY and SMNVEV. The chain couples TRBV27 to TRBJ1-6; a weak D assignment points to TRBD1 (6 bases agree). This sequence originates from a male donor with ankylosing spondylitis. The sample taken for sequencing was blood, either unsorted or a sorted T cell fraction (not recorded which). The CDR3 corresponds to CASSSTGFYSPLHF. The nucleotide sequence reads as follows: TGTGCCAGCAGTTCGACAGGTTTTTATTCACCCCTCCACTTT.